This TCR beta chain came from a study of spatial heterogeneity in lung cancer. CDR1 MNHEY and CDR2 SVGEGT come from the germline V gene. The CDR3 spans 15 residues. V shed 0 bases and J shed 1 base, with 9 bases lying between them. One entry per CDR3 protein results from TCRdb running MiXCR on the 5' RACE reads. The sample shows around 44,000 distinct CDR3 sequences, 10% of them seen only once. At least ten counts were recorded for this clonotype. The time point was: blood at routine non-recurrence follow-up after resection. Material: PBMCs, obtained at follow-up. This chain connects TRBV6-2 or TRBV6-3 to TRBJ1-1, with D uncertain. The sequence was collected from a female donor with early-stage non-small cell lung cancer. CDR3 region: CASSYSRVANTEAFF. The CDR3 DNA reads as TGTGCCAGCAGTTACTCGAGAGTTGCGAACACTGAAGCTTTCTTT.